The next 19 T cell receptor beta chains were all read from a single sample in a study of human T cells and chemical hapten exposure. One entry per CDR3 protein results from TCRdb running MiXCR on the RACE reads. This table holds 350,000 to 450,000 distinct CDR3 sequences, 4% to 6% found once. Time point of the sample: pre-sensitization, week 0. As to treatment: therapeutic diphenylcyclopropenone sensitization with weekly scalp DPC. The material was whole blood, obtained in connection with sensitization to the hapten diphenylcyclopropenone (DPC). The source is a woman between 50 and 59 years old with alopecia areata. Some clones in this sample may be carry-over from other donors' samples.

This clonotype showed up just a few times. The V and J genes are TRBV9 and TRBJ1-1; 7 bases fit TRBD1. The CDR3 runs to 15 residues. Germline V CDR1 and CDR2: SGDLS, YYNGEE. V lost 0 bases and J lost 3; bases outside the gene matches: 5. The CDR3 coding sequence is TGTGCCAGCAGCGTAGTCGCAGGGGGTGACACTGAAGCTTTCTTT. This sequence encodes CASSVVAGGDTEAFF.

The gene calls are TRBV29-1 and TRBJ1-2; D gene ambiguous. In germline, CDR1 is SQVTM, CDR2 ANQGSEA. V lost 6 bases to trimming and J lost 0 bases, with 11 bases between them. CDR3 length: 13 residues. For the CDR3, the DNA is TGCAGCGTCGGGGTCAGAGCTAACTATGGCTACACCTTC. Translated, it gives CSVGVRANYGYTF.

This clonotype was seen a few times. This chain connects TRBV29-1 to TRBJ1-2; D unresolved. The CDR3 is 12 amino acids. Germline V gene sequence: CDR1 SQVTM, CDR2 ANQGSEA. Trimming removed 7 bases at V and 7 bases at J, with 16 bases between. The CDR3 loop is CSAVGDAGGYTF. In DNA, the CDR3 is TGCAGCGCAGTTGGCGACGCTGGTGGCTACACCTTC.

This clonotype was counted many times. The rearrangement links TRBV29-1 to TRBJ2-7; 10 bases line up with TRBD2. With V trimmed by 0 bases and J by 5 bases, 7 bases remained unmatched. CDR1 SQVTM and CDR2 ANQGSEA come from the germline V gene. The CDR3 loop spans 15 amino acids. The CDR3 nucleotides read TGCAGCGTTGAAGAAAGCACTAGCGGGGTCAACGAGCAGTACTTC. It encodes CSVEESTSGVNEQYF.

This clonotype was observed a handful of times. This chain links TRBV3-1 with TRBJ2-2; 7 nucleotides line up with TRBD1. Losses at the gene ends were 0 bases for V and 1 base for J; bases not matched to a gene: 11. Germline V gene data show CDR1 as LGHDT and CDR2 as YNNKEL (reference sequence). This CDR3 region has 19 residues. The CDR3 reads CASSQDETGPFKNTGELFF. DNA for the CDR3: TGTGCCAGCAGCCAAGACGAGACAGGGCCTTTTAAGAACACCGGGGAGCTGTTTTTT.

This clonotype was found many times. The chain links TRBV7-6 to TRBJ1-1; 10 bases are a match to TRBD1. CDR3 size: 15 residues. V was pared by 6 bases and J by 4 bases, with 8 bases of the junction left unmatched. From germline, CDR1 is SGHVS and CDR2 FNYEAQ. For the CDR3, the DNA is TGTGCCAGCAGGCTTGGACAGGGGGGGAGCACTGAAGCTTTCTTT. The encoded protein is CASRLGQGGSTEAFF.

The V call is TRBV6-5, the J call TRBJ2-1; D is uncertain. Germline values: CDR1 MNHEY, CDR2 SVGAGI. Trimming cost V 0 bases and J 3 bases, with 6 bases left between them. The CDR3 runs to 14 residues. The CDR3 sequence is CASSYSGSYNEQFF. In nucleotides, the CDR3 is TGTGCCAGCAGTTACTCGGGCAGCTACAATGAGCAGTTCTTC.

This rearrangement joins TRBV6-5 to TRBJ2-2, with TRBD1 matching over 7 bases. With V trimmed by 8 bases and J by 4 bases, 4 bases remained unmatched. CDR3 length equals 13 residues. CDR1 MNHEY and CDR2 SVGAGI come from the germline V gene. The CDR3 DNA reads TGTGCCAGCCTACAGGGGCCCACCGGGGAGCTGTTTTTT. Encoded protein: CASLQGPTGELFF.

This clonotype was observed a handful of times. This sequence joins TRBV9 and TRBJ1-5, with D unresolved. The CDR3 totals 14 residues. Trimming cost V 0 bases and J 1 base, with 5 bases left between them. Germline lookup yields CDR1 SGDLS and CDR2 YYNGEE. CDR3 region: CASSVDGSNQPQHF. The CDR3 DNA is TGTGCCAGCAGCGTAGACGGGAGCAATCAGCCCCAGCATTTT.

The V gene is TRBV3-1, the J gene TRBJ2-7, with D tentatively TRBD2 (5 bases). Trimming shortened V by 6 bases and J by 7 bases, and 16 bases separated the two germline ends. Germline loops: CDR1 LGHDT, CDR2 YNNKEL (reference sequence). The CDR3 contains 13 residues. Here the CDR3 reads CASRGLSWEEQYF. Here the CDR3 DNA reads TGTGCCAGCAGAGGACTTTCTTGGGAGGAGCAGTACTTC.

This clonotype has a handful of counts. This rearrangement joins TRBV20-1 to TRBJ2-1; 14 bases are shared with TRBD2. The germline V gene has CDR1 DFQATT and CDR2 SNEGSKA (reference sequence). This CDR3 is 15 amino acids long. V gave up 0 bases and J gave up 7 bases; unmatched junction bases: 2. The CDR3 coding sequence is TGCAGTGCTAGAGAGACTAGCGGGAGGGGGAATGAGCAGTTCTTC. Amino acid sequence: CSARETSGRGNEQFF.

The chain carries TRBV20-1 and TRBJ1-1; D is undetermined. The CDR3 runs to 11 residues. Germline values: CDR1 DFQATT, CDR2 SNEGSKA (reference sequence). Deletions cut 5 bases from V and 8 bases from J, with 12 bases between. The CDR3 DNA follows: TGCAGTGCTGTTGACGTCGGAGAAGCTTTCTTT. This codes for CSAVDVGEAFF.

Comment on this clonotype: This sequence may be a read error, since a much larger clone differs from it by one base. V is TRBV2 and J is TRBJ1-2; the D is unclear. The CDR3 sequence is 14 residues long. Germline V lookup: CDR1 SNHLY, CDR2 FYNNEI. V lost 5 bases and J lost 6, with 16 bases in between. In nucleotides, the CDR3 is TGTGCCAGCAGTCAAGATGGGGTGGTCCATGGCTACACCTTC. Amino acids: CASSQDGVVHGYTF.

This clonotype has more than one count but fewer than ten. This chain connects TRBV20-1 to TRBJ1-5; TRBD1 matches 8 bases. V lost 5 bases to trimming and J lost 5 bases; unmatched junction nucleotides: 5. Germline CDR1 is DFQATT and CDR2 is SNEGSKA (reference sequence). This CDR3 region has 13 residues. CDR3 residues: CSAPGQGDQPQHF. CDR3 in DNA: TGCAGTGCTCCCGGACAGGGAGATCAGCCCCAGCATTTT.

This clonotype was seen only a few times. The chain employs TRBV4-1 and TRBJ2-2; D perhaps matches TRBD2 (5 bases). CDR3 length: 13 amino acids. Germline-derived CDR1 and CDR2 are MGHRA and YSYEKL. V was cut by 5 bases and J by 5 bases, with 9 bases left in between. CDR3 amino acids: CASSGSGTGELFF. The CDR3 nucleotides read TGCGCCAGCAGCGGGAGTGGAACCGGGGAGCTGTTTTTT.

Concerning this clonotype itself: A read error is possible here, since a much larger clone lies one base away. The genes are TRBV4-3 and TRBJ2-2; no clear D gene. Germline CDR1 and CDR2: LGHNA and YSLEER. V was clipped by 1 base and J by 6 bases, with 12 bases between them. The CDR3 contains 15 residues. The CDR3 DNA sequence: TGCGCCAGCAGCCAAGTCTCAGTGGAACCCGGGGAGCTGTTTTTT. It specifies CASSQVSVEPGELFF.

This clonotype was recorded at least ten times. CDR3 sequence (DNA): TGTGCCAGCAGCTTACGGGAGTTCGGGGCCAACGTCCTGACTTTC. As protein: CASSLREFGANVLTF. The chain recombines TRBV7-6 with TRBJ2-6, with a weak D call TRBD2 (6 bases). Germline CDR1 is SGHVS and CDR2 is FNYEAQ. Deletions cut 2 bases from V and 4 bases from J, with 9 bases between. CDR3 size: 15 residues.

This clonotype appeared a few times. This chain connects TRBV3-1 to TRBJ1-6; a possible D gene is TRBD1 (6 bases). Germline CDR1 is LGHDT and CDR2 is YNNKEL (reference sequence). CDR3 length: 14 amino acids. V shed 4 bases and J shed 6 bases, with 10 bases lying between them. Written as DNA, the CDR3 is TGTGCCAGCAGCCCTACAGGGCTTAATTCACCCCTCCACTTT. This codes for CASSPTGLNSPLHF.

There are many counts of this clonotype. V usage is TRBV27 and J usage is TRBJ1-1, with no clear D. V lost 3 bases to trimming and J lost 10 bases, with 9 bases between them. The CDR3 has 11 residues. From germline, CDR1 is MNHEY and CDR2 SMNVEV (reference sequence). CDR3 bases: TGTGCCAGCAGTTTCGAGGGAGGAGCTTTCTTT. Protein sequence: CASSFEGGAFF.